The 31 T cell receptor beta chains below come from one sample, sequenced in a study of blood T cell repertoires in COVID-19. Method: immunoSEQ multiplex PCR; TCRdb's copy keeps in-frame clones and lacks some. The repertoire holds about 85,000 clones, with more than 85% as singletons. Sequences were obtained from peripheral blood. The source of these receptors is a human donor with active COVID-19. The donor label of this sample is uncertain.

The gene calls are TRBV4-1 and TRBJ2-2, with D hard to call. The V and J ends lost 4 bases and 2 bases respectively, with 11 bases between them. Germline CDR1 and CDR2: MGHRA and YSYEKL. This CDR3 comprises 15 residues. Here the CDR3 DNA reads TGCGCCAGCAGCCCTCCTCGGGTTAACACCGGGGAGCTGTTTTTT. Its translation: CASSPPRVNTGELFF.

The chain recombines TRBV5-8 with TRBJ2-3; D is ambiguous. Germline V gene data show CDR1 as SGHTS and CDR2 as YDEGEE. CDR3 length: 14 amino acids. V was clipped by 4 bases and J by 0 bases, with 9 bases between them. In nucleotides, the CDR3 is TGTGCCAGCAGCAAGATGGCTAGCACAGATACGCAGTATTTT. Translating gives CASSKMASTDTQYF.

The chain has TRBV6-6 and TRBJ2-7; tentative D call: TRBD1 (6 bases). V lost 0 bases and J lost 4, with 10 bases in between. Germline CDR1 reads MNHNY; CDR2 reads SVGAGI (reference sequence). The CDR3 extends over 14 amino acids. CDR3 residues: CASSYSRDTYEQYF. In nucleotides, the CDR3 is TGTGCCAGCAGTTACTCCAGGGACACATACGAGCAGTACTTC.

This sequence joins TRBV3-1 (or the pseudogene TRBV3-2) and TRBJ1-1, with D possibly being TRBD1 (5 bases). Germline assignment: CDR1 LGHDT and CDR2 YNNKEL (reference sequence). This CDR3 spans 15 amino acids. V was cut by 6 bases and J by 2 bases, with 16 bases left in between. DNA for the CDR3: TGTGCCAGCAGTTTCGCGCCGGGACTTAACACTGAAGCTTTCTTT. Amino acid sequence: CASSFAPGLNTEAFF.

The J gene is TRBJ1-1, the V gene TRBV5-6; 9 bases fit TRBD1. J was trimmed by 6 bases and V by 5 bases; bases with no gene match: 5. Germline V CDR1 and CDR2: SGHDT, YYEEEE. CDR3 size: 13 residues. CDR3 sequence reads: CASSPTGGPEAFF. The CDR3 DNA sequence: TGTGCCAGCAGTCCCACAGGGGGCCCTGAAGCTTTCTTT.

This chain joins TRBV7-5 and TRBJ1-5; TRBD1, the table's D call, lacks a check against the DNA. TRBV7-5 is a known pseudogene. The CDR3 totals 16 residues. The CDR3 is CVRSLPGQGEHQPQHF. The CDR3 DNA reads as TGTGTCAGAAGCTTACCGGGACAGGGGGAGCATCAGCCCCAGCATTTT.

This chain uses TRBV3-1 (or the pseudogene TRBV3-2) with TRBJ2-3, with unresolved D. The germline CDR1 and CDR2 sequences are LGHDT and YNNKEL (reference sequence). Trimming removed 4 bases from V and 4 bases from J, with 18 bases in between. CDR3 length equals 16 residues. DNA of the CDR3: TGTGCCAGCAGCCGAGGCTCCGGAGTTCGGGCAGATACGCAGTATTTT. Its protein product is CASSRGSGVRADTQYF.

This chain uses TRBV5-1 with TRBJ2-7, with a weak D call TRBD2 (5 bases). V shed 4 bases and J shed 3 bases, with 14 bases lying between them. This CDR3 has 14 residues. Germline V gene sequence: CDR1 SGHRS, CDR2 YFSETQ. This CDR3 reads CASSPLRGSYEQYF. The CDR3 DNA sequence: TGCGCCAGCAGCCCACTACGAGGGAGCTACGAGCAGTACTTC.

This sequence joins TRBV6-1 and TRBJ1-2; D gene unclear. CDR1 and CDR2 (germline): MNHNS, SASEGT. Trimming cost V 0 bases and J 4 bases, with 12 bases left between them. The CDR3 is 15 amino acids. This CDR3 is CASSEAVAGLYGYTF. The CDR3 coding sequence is TGTGCCAGCAGTGAAGCTGTCGCAGGACTCTATGGCTACACCTTC.

CDR3 sequence (DNA): TGTGCCAGCAGCTTGTTTGCGGGGGAGAGCTCCTACGAGCAGTACTTC. It codes for CASSLFAGESSYEQYF. V is TRBV5-6 and J is TRBJ2-7; 7 bases match TRBD2. In germline, CDR1 is SGHDT, CDR2 YYEEEE. The J segment lost 0 bases and the V segment lost 1 base, leaving 7 bases of the junction unmatched. CDR3 length: 16 amino acids.

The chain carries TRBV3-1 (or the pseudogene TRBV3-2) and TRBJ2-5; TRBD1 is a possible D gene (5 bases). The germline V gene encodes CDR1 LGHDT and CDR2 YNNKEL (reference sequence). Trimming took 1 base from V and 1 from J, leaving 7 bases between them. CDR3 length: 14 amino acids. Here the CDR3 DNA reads TGTGCCAGCAGCCAAGGGACAACCCAAGAGACCCAGTACTTC. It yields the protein CASSQGTTQETQYF.

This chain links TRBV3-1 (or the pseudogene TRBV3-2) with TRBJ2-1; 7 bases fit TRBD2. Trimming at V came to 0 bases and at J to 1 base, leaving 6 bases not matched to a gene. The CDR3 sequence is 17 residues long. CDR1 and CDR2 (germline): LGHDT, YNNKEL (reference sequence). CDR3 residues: CASSQESAGLSYNEQFF. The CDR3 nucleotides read TGTGCCAGCAGCCAAGAGTCAGCGGGGCTATCCTACAATGAGCAGTTCTTC.

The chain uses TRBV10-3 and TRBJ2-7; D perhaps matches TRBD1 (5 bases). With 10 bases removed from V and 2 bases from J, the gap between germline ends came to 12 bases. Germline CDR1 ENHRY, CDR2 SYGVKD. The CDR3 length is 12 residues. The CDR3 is CATSDTTYEQYF. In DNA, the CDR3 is TGTGCCACCTCGGACACAACCTACGAGCAGTACTTC.

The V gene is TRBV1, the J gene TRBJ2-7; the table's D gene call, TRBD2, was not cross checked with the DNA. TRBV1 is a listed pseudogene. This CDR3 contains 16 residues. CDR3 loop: CTSSDRWGLVSYEQYF. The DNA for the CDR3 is TGCACCAGCAGCGACCGATGGGGACTAGTCTCCTACGAGCAGTACTTC.

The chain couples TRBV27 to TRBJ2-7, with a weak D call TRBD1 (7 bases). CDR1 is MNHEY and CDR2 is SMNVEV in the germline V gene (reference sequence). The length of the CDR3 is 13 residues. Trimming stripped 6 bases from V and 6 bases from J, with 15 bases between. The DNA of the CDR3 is TGTGCCAGCAGAACAGGGGTCGGGGGCGAGCAGTACTTC. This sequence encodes CASRTGVGGEQYF.

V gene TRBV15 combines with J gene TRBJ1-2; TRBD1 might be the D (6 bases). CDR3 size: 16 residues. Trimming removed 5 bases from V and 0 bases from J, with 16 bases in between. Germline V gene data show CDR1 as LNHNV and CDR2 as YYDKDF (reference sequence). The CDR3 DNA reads TGTGCCACCAGCCCATCAGGGGTTGAAGCTAACTATGGCTACACCTTC. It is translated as CATSPSGVEANYGYTF.

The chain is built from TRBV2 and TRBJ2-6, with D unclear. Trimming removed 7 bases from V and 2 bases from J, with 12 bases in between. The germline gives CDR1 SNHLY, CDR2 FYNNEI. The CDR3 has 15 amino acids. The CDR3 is CASTSRGTGANVLTF. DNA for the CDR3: TGTGCCAGCACTTCGCGAGGAACTGGGGCCAACGTCCTGACTTTC.

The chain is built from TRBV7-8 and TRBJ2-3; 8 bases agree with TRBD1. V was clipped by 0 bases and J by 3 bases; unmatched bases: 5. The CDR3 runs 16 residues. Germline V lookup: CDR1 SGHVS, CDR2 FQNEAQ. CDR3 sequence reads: CASSLAGTGGTDTQYF. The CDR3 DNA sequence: TGTGCCAGCAGCTTAGCGGGGACAGGCGGGACAGATACGCAGTATTTT.

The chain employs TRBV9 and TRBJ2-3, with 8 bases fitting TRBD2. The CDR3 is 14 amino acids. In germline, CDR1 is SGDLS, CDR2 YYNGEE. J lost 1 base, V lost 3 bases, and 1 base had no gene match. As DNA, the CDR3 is TGTGCCAGCAGCGGAGCGGGGGGCACAGATACGCAGTATTTT. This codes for CASSGAGGTDTQYF.

CDR3 residues: CASSSWRTGELFF. The CDR3, as DNA: TGTGCCAGCAGCTCTTGGCGGACCGGGGAGCTGTTTTTT. The V call is TRBV5-4, the J call TRBJ2-2; no firm D call. Germline V CDR1 and CDR2: SGHNT, YYREEE (reference sequence). Trimming shortened V by 3 bases and J by 5 bases, and 8 bases separated the two germline ends. The CDR3 runs to 13 residues.

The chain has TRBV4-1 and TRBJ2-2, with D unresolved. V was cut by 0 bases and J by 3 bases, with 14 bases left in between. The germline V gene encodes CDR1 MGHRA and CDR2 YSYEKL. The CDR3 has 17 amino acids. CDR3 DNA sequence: TGCGCCAGCAGCCAAGATCCTTCCTCGGTAGACACCGGGGAGCTGTTTTTT. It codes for CASSQDPSSVDTGELFF.

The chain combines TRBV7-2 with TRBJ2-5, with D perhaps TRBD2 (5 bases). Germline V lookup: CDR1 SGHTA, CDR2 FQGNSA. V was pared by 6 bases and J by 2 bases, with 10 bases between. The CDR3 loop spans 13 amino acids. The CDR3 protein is CASSRRVQETQYF. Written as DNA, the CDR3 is TGTGCCAGCAGTCGGCGGGTACAAGAGACCCAGTACTTC.

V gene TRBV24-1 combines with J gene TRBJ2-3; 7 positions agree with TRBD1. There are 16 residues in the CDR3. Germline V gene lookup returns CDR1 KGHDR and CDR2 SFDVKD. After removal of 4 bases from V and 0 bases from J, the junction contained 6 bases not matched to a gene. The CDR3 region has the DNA TGTGCCACCAGTGACCCTCGGACAGGTAGCACAGATACGCAGTATTTT. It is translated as CATSDPRTGSTDTQYF.

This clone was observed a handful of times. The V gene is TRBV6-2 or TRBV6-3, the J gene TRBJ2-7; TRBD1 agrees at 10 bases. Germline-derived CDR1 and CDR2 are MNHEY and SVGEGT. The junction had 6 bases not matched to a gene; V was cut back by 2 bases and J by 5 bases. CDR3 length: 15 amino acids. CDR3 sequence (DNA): TGTGCCAGCAGTTACCAACCGGACAGGGGGAACGAGCAGTACTTC. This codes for CASSYQPDRGNEQYF.

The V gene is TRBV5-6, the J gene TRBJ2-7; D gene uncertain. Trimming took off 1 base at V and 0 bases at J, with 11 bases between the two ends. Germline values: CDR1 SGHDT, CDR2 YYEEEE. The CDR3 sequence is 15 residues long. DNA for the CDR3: TGTGCCAGCAGCTTGAATAGTCTCCTCTCCTACGAGCAGTACTTC. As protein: CASSLNSLLSYEQYF.

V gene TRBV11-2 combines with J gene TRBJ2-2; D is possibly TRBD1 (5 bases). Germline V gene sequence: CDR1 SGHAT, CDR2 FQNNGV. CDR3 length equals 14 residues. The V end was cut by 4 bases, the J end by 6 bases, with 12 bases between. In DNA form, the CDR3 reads TGTGCCAGCAGCTCCCCAAGGGGTCCCGGGGAGCTGTTTTTT. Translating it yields CASSSPRGPGELFF.

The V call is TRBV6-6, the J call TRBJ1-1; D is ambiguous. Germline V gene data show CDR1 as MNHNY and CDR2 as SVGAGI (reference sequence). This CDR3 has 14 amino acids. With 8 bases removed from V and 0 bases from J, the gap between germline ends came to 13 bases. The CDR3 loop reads CASGWKGVNTEAFF. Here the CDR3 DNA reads TGTGCCAGCGGATGGAAGGGAGTGAACACTGAAGCTTTCTTT.

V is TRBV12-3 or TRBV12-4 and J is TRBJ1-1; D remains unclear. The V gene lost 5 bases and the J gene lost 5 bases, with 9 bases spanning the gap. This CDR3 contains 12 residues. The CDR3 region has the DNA TGTGCCAGCAGTACTCAGACTACTGAAGCTTTCTTT. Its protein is CASSTQTTEAFF.

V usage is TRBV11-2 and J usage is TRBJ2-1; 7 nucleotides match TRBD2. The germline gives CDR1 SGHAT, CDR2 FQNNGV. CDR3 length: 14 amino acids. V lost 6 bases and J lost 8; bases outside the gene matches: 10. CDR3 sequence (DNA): TGTGCCAGCAGGAGGTGGCAGGGAGGGGATGAGCAGTTCTTC. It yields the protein CASRRWQGGDEQFF.

The DNA of the CDR3 is TGCGCCAGCAGCCAAGGGACAGGCAGAACCTACAATGAGCAGTTCTTC. This gives the protein CASSQGTGRTYNEQFF. This chain joins TRBV4-3 and TRBJ2-1, with TRBD1 identical over 7 bases. V shed 1 base and J 2 bases; nucleotides not matched to a gene: 5. This CDR3 spans 16 amino acids. In germline, CDR1 is LGHNA, CDR2 YSLEER.

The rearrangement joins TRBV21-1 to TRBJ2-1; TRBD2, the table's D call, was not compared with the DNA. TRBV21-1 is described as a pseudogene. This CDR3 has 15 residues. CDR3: CASSTASGGSREQFF. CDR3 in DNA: TGTGCCAGCAGCACCGCTAGCGGGGGGTCCAGGGAGCAGTTCTTC.